These 9 T cell receptor beta chains came from one sample sequenced in a study of cytomegalovirus exposure and HLA in healthy donors. The PCR used 60 Vbeta and 13 Jbeta primers. This table comes from immunoSEQ multiplex PCR, and its TCRdb copy is limited to in-frame clones, with some not included. The table shows under 200,000 clones, with around 79% occurring only once. The sequenced sample was PBMCs. Receptors originate from a male donor in good health and CMV-seropositive.

The sample holds one count of this clone. The rearrangement uses TRBV29-1 and TRBJ1-1, with 7 bases aligning to TRBD1. From germline, CDR1 is SQVTM and CDR2 ANQGSEA. This CDR3 spans 12 amino acids. The V gene end was trimmed by 5 bases and the J gene end by 3 bases; junction bases not matched to a gene: 3. The CDR3 region has the DNA TGCAGCGTTTTTACAGGGGACACTGAAGCTTTCTTT. Its protein is CSVFTGDTEAFF. The whole variable domain, filled in from reference TRBV29-1 and TRBJ1-1, reads SAVISQKPSRDICQRGTSLTIQCQVDSQVTMMFWYRQQPGQSLTLIATANQGSEATYESGFVIDKFPISRPNLTFSTLTVSNMSPEDSSIYLCSVFTGDTEAFFGQGTRLTVV.

This clone was observed a single time. V usage is TRBV28 and J usage is TRBJ1-2, with 7 bases lining up with TRBD1. This CDR3 region has 13 residues. J lost 0 bases, V lost 10 bases, and 5 bases had no gene match. Looked up from germline, CDR1 is MDHEN and CDR2 is SYDVKM. The CDR3 DNA reads TGTGCCACCGGGACAGCTCCTAACTATGGCTACACCTTC. It specifies CATGTAPNYGYTF.

The chain is built from TRBV10-1 and TRBJ2-5, with D tentatively TRBD2 (6 bases). The CDR3 sequence is 14 residues long. Trimming cost V 10 bases and J 7 bases, with 22 bases left between them. The germline V gene has CDR1 WNHNN and CDR2 SYGVQD (reference sequence). In nucleotides, the CDR3 is TGCGCCAATTGTCTCCCGGGACTGCGGGTGACCCAGTACTTC. Translation: CANCLPGLRVTQYF.

Note on this clone: Germline and junction disagree at one end, which may indicate a read error. This chain connects TRBV7-9 to TRBJ1-2, with 8 positions matching TRBD1. The germline CDR1 and CDR2 sequences are SEHNR and FQNEAQ (reference sequence). There are 13 residues in the CDR3. The CDR3 sequence is CSSSPRTGSGYTF. DNA of the CDR3: TGTTCCAGCAGCCCTCGGACAGGGTCCGGCTACACCTTC. Together with reference TRBV7-9 and TRBJ1-2, the CDR3 gives the full variable domain: DTGVSQNPRHKITKRGQNVTFRCDPISEHNRLYWYRQTLGQGPEFLTYFQNEAQLEKSRLLSDRFSAERPKGSFSTLEIQRTEQGDSAMYLCSSSPRTGSGYTFGSGTRLTVV.

The rearrangement uses TRBV10-3 and TRBJ2-7; no firm D call. The CDR3 runs 12 residues. Germline loops: CDR1 ENHRY, CDR2 SYGVKD. V lost 10 bases to trimming and J lost 0 bases, with 10 bases between them. For the CDR3, the DNA is TGTGCCACCGCGGAAGGCTCCTACGAGCAGTACTTC. Translating gives CATAEGSYEQYF.

The chain links TRBV7-2 to TRBJ1-1; no clear D. The V end lost 3 bases, the J end lost 1 base, and 6 bases lay between the germline ends. Germline lookup yields CDR1 SGHTA and CDR2 FQGNSA. The CDR3 consists of 13 residues. The CDR3 loop reads CASSLWQNTEAFF. The CDR3 coding sequence is TGTGCCAGCAGCTTGTGGCAGAACACTGAAGCTTTCTTT.

The chain combines TRBV7-3 with TRBJ2-3; the D is unclear. The CDR3 consists of 14 residues. V lost 5 bases and J lost 4, with 13 bases in between. Germline V gene lookup returns CDR1 SGHTA and CDR2 FQGTGA. As DNA, the CDR3 is TGTGCCAGCAGCCCGAGGCTAGTATCAGATACGCAGTATTTT. This translates into CASSPRLVSDTQYF.

The chain couples TRBV7-7 to TRBJ2-1; 10 bases map to TRBD2. The V gene's germline CDR1 is SSHAT and CDR2 FNYEAQ (reference sequence). V lost 5 bases to trimming and J lost 5 bases; unmatched junction nucleotides: 6. This CDR3 region has 15 residues. CDR3 bases: TGTGCCAGCAGCCCACTAGCGGGGAACCACAATGAGCAGTTCTTC. This translates into CASSPLAGNHNEQFF.

The chain has TRBV4-3 and TRBJ2-2; the D gene is possibly TRBD1 (6 bases). From germline, CDR1 is LGHNA and CDR2 YSLEER. The CDR3 consists of 15 residues. V was trimmed by 3 bases and J by 6 bases, leaving 14 bases between them. The CDR3 is CASSHHGGAPGELFF. CDR3 in DNA: TGCGCCAGCAGCCATCATGGGGGCGCACCCGGGGAGCTGTTTTTT.